These T cell receptor beta chains were read from a single sample in a study of T cell repertoires in cytomegalovirus infection. TCRdb redid the calling of the reads with MiXCR, one entry per CDR3 protein. Of approximately 600,000 distinct CDR3 sequences in the sample, over 35% were seen once. Their antigen targets remain unknown. The source material was cultured PBMCs, sampled from culture after CMV antigen stimulation. These receptors all come from a human donor in good health (CMV status not recorded). Some clones in this sample may be carry-over from other donors' samples. CDR3s include the opening cysteine and the closing phenylalanine or tryptophan. The D gene is left open where the match is weak. The size of a clone is reported for some rows only, either as once, few or many, or as a class for expanded clones.

size | J | V | D | CDR3 | DNA
- | TRBJ2-4 | TRBV7-8 | - | CASSAGHFLAKNIQYF | TGTGCCAGCAGCGCAGGACACTTCCTAGCCAAAAACATTCAGTACTTC
- | TRBJ1-5 | TRBV20-1 | TRBD1 | CSARRDRASNQPQHF | TGCAGTGCTCGCCGGGACAGGGCCAGCAATCAGCCCCAGCATTTT
few | TRBJ1-1 | TRBV7-2 | - | CASSLWLNTEAFF | TGTGCCAGCAGCTTATGGCTGAACACTGAAGCTTTCTTT
- | TRBJ1-2 | TRBV7-6 | - | CASSFYSHGYTF | TGTGCCAGCAGCTTCTACAGTCATGGCTACACCTTC
- | TRBJ2-5 | TRBV18 | - | CASSPIASERTIQETQYF | TGTGCCAGCTCACCAATCGCTTCTGAGCGGACCATACAAGAGACCCAGTACTTC
- | TRBJ2-3 | TRBV20-1 | TRBD2 | CSAGSLAGGSTDTQYF | TGCAGTGCTGGAAGCCTAGCGGGGGGTAGCACAGATACGCAGTATTTT
once | TRBJ1-5 | TRBV6-2/TRBV6-3 | - | CATARTRVNQPQHF | TGTGCCACCGCAAGAACCAGGGTCAATCAGCCCCAGCATTTT
many | TRBJ2-5 | TRBV7-2 | TRBD1 | CASSLGQGFQETQYF | TGTGCCAGCAGCTTGGGACAGGGGTTCCAAGAGACCCAGTACTTC
- | TRBJ1-1 | TRBV7-9 | - | CASSLVQTTEAFF | TGTGCCAGCAGCTTAGTTCAAACGACTGAAGCTTTCTTT
- | TRBJ2-1 | TRBV4-1 | - | CASSQVRAGGEQFF | TGCGCCAGCAGCCAAGTGAGGGCAGGAGGGGAGCAGTTCTTC
- | TRBJ1-2 | TRBV7-2 | TRBD1 | CASSLGDREGRINYGYTF | TGTGCCAGCAGCTTAGGGGACAGGGAGGGAAGAATTAACTATGGCTACACCTTC
- | TRBJ1-6 | TRBV4-1 | TRBD1 | CASSWGTGVSPLHF | TGCGCCAGCAGCTGGGGGACAGGGGTATCACCCCTCCACTTT
- | TRBJ2-7 | TRBV4-1 | - | CASSHLINSYEQYF | TGCGCCAGCAGCCATTTAATAAACTCCTACGAGCAGTACTTC
- | TRBJ2-3 | TRBV7-3 | - | CASSGDRHTDTQYF | TGTGCCAGCAGCGGGGACCGACACACAGATACGCAGTATTTT
- | TRBJ2-7 | TRBV2 | - | CASKGPTYEQYF | TGTGCCAGCAAGGGGCCGACCTACGAGCAGTACTTC
- | TRBJ1-4 | TRBV5-6 | - | CASSVGRKLFF | TGTGCCAGCAGCGTTGGACGTAAACTGTTTTTT
- | TRBJ2-5 | TRBV12-3/TRBV12-4 | TRBD2 | CASSFGTSGQTKETQYF | TGTGCCAGCAGTTTCGGGACTAGCGGCCAGACTAAAGAGACCCAGTACTTC
- | TRBJ2-3 | TRBV5-1 | - | CASSPGVPPDTQYF | TGCGCCAGCAGCCCTGGGGTTCCTCCAGATACGCAGTATTTT